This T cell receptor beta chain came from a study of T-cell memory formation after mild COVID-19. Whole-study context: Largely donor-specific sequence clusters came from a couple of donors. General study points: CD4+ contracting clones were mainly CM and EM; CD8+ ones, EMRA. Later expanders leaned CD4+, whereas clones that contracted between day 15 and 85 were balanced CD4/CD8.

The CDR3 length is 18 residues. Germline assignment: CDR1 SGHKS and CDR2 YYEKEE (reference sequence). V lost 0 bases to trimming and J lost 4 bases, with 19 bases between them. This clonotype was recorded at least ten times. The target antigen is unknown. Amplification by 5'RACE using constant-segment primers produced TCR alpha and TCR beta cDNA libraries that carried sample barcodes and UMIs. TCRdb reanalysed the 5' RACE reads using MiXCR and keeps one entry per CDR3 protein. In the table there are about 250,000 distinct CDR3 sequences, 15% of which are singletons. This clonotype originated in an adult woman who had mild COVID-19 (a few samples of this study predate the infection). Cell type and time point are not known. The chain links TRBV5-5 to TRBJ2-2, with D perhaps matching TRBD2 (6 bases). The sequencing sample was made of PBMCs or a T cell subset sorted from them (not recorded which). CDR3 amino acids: CASSLERVGGRATGELFF. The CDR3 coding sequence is TGTGCCAGCAGCTTGGAACGGGTCGGGGGAAGGGCCACCGGGGAGCTGTTTTTT.